The TCR beta chain described here comes from a study of blood T cell repertoires in COVID-19. Study context: The analysed material was cDNA or gDNA that came from T cells, B-cell-depleted T cells, or PBMCs.

V was cut by 2 bases and J by 4 bases, with 11 bases left in between. The CDR3 sequence is 15 residues long. The V gene's germline CDR1 is MNHEY and CDR2 SMNVEV (reference sequence). Enrolment of Seattle patients took place during active infection, and they were followed longitudinally. Original processing notes: How many nucleated cells were present was estimated from reference gene primer amplification. The table came from immunoSEQ multiplex PCR; TCRdb's copy has only in-frame clones and leaves some out. Clone size and the V and J calls come from that table; the DNA yielded D and trimming. The sample lists about 56,000 clones, 55% to 75% seen once, with about 5% in the top ten.

Sequencing was done on a sample of peripheral blood. The V gene is TRBV27, the J gene TRBJ2-2; D is ambiguous. This TCR derives from a woman aged 70-85 years with COVID-19, enrolled during active disease. The CDR3 DNA is TGTGCCAGCAGTTTAATTGGGCAGACCACCGGGGAGCTGTTTTTT. Its protein is CASSLIGQTTGELFF.